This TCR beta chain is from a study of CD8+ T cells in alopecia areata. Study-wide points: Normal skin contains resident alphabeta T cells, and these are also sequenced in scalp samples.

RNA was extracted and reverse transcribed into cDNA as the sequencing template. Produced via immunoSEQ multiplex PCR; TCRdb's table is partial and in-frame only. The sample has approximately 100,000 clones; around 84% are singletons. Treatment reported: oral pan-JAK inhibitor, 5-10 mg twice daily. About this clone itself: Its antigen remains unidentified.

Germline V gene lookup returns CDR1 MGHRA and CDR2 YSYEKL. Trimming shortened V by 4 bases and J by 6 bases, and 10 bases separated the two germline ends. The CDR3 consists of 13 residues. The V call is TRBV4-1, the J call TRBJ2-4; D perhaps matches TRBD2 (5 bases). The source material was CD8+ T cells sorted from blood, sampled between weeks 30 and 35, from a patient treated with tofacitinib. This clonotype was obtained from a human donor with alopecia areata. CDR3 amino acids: CASSRGLINIQYF. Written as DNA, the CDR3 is TGCGCCAGCAGCCGAGGACTTATAAACATTCAGTACTTC.